Listed below are T cell receptor beta chains from one sample, sequenced in a study of sequential checkpoint blockade in melanoma. Libraries were prepared by immunoSEQ multiplex PCR; TCRdb keeps only in-frame clonotypes and omits some of them. The sample holds approximately 37,000 clones, around 32% seen once. Sequences were derived from tumor tissue (inferred from file names), sampled from a patient given nivolumab and ipilimumab in sequence. These receptors were obtained from a human donor with melanoma. Both conserved end residues are part of each CDR3. Not all rows give a size; the values are once, few, many and, for expanded clones, a class.

v_call,clone_size,cdr3_length,cdr3_aa
TRBV15,.,15,CATSRLQQGDTEAFF
TRBV5-1,.,15,CASSLEGAVQETQYF
TRBV5-1,.,18,CASSLDSASTSWGAEQYF
TRBV12-5,.,16,CASGFVGAPGANEQFF
TRBV5-1,.,14,CASSLSGTAYEQYF
TRBV6-8,few,15,CASSSPPGAIGKLFF
TRBV6-8,few,14,CASSYSTGGNTIYF
TRBV11-3,few,15,CASSLGDRDMKPQHF
TRBV11-3,few,14,CASIRAGIYNEQFF
TRBV6-8,few,13,CATSGAETYGYTF
TRBV28,few,14,CASIQPGEAAEAFF
TRBV9,many,15,CASSVGEDRGHGQYF
TRBV11-3,.,14,CASRREGSYNEQFF
TRBV6-8,many,17,CASSYTYKDSLNTEAFF
TRBV6-8,few,19,CASSATWTGQGYSNQPQHF
TRBV9,.,15,CASSVGHPSYNEQFF
TRBV5-1,.,15,CASSRQGATNEKLFF
TRBV10-3,few,16,CAISESGVSGANVLTF
TRBV28,.,12,CASSDMRNEQYF
TRBV19,.,15,CASSMRPPGNTEAFF
TRBV11-3,many,14,CASSLRDSGSEQYF
TRBV11-3,.,15,CASSLDGGATDTQYF
TRBV10-1,.,16,CASSEGVGDRIHEQYF
TRBV19,.,17,CASSINPAVSGWNTIYF
TRBV11-3,few,14,CASILLGRRDTIYF
TRBV19,.,15,CASTALGNSYNEQFF
TRBV9,few,15,CASSVGLVTYNEQFF
TRBV11-3,few,14,CASTLGASSYEQYF
TRBV9,few,15,CASSASGTVNSPLHF
TRBV28,few,14,CASREETGPRPQHF
TRBV6-8,.,14,CASSNRGIGGGYTF
TRBV30,few,14,CAWSRGGMNTEAFF
TRBV18,few,14,CASSPPGGGNTIYF
TRBV11-3,.,16,CASSLSAIRSYNEQFF
TRBV30,.,15,CAWSSPDRVREKLFF
TRBV5-1,once,15,CASSFGTSGVETQYF
TRBV9,few,15,CASSDSGNPGETQYF
TRBV28,few,13,CASSSGQGDEQYF
TRBV5-1,.,14,CASRIAGGNNEQFF
TRBV7-4,few,13,CASSSRPGTEAFF
TRBV5-3,many,16,CARSLVAPGANTEAFF
TRBV19,.,15,CASSMIQIGNYGYTF
TRBV5-1,.,15,CASSDPGQGGDTQYF
TRBV6-8,few,16,CASSYSTTGDVKTQHF
TRBV14,.,14,CASSYRGHEDGYTF
TRBV6-8,.,13,CASSYSSGWGYTF
TRBV19,.,16,CASSIAGILVGAEAFF
TRBV30,.,15,CAWEKGLAGVDTQYF
TRBV14,.,16,CASSQGCAAKKKTQYF
TRBV14,.,15,CASSQVNRRNTEAFF
TRBV6-8,few,16,CASSYKRLISGNTIYF
TRBV7-6,.,15,CASSSGQDAIYEQYF
TRBV18,.,15,CASSPGQELNEKLFF
TRBV6-8,few,15,CASSGHRDFNYGYTF
TRBV29-1,.,14,CSVERGSSYNEQFF
TRBV6-8,few,13,CATTDRGLDGYTF
TRBV6-8,.,15,CASSYSGAGPNGYTF